A single sample gave rise to the 8 T cell receptor beta chains below, sequenced in a study of OX40 agonist ivuxolimab in advanced cancers. Here immunoSEQ multiplex PCR was the method, and the copy in TCRdb shows in-frame clones only, minus some. The sample yields 45,000 or so clones, about 79% seen once. The sample here was CD4+ or CD8+ T cells sorted from blood, taken in a trial of the OX40 agonist ivuxolimab. These TCRs come from an adult with an advanced solid tumor such as melanoma, head and neck, liver or kidney cancer.

V is TRBV6-5 and J is TRBJ1-2; D is undetermined. This CDR3 comprises 14 residues. Trimming took off 0 bases at V and 0 bases at J, with 5 bases between the two ends. Germline V gene sequence: CDR1 MNHEY, CDR2 SVGAGI. This CDR3 reads CASSYSAPNYGYTF. Written as DNA, the CDR3 is TGTGCCAGCAGTTACTCAGCACCTAACTATGGCTACACCTTC.

DNA of the CDR3: TGTGCCAGCAGCTTTCGGACTAGCGGTTACAATGAGCAGTTCTTC. This encodes CASSFRTSGYNEQFF. The chain uses TRBV7-2 and TRBJ2-1, with 10 nucleotides matching TRBD2. Germline CDR1 is SGHTA and CDR2 is FQGNSA. The CDR3 covers 15 residues. J was trimmed by 4 bases and V by 3 bases; bases with no gene match: 3.

The chain combines TRBV7-8 with TRBJ1-2, with TRBD1 matching 7 bases. CDR1 SGHVS and CDR2 FQNEAQ come from the germline V gene. The CDR3 is made up of 13 amino acids. After removal of 5 bases from V and 5 bases from J, the junction contained 5 bases not matched to a gene. CDR3 sequence: CASSNGTAYGYTF. As DNA, the CDR3 is TGTGCCAGCAGCAACGGGACAGCTTATGGCTACACCTTC.

The CDR3 DNA is TGTGCCAGCTCATTACAAACAGGGACCGGGGAGCTGTTTTTT. Its translation: CASSLQTGTGELFF. The gene calls are TRBV18 and TRBJ2-2; D is perhaps TRBD1 (6 bases). Trimming stripped 5 bases from V and 5 bases from J, with 12 bases between. The CDR3 sequence is 14 residues long. The germline V gene encodes CDR1 KGHSH and CDR2 LQKENI.

The gene calls are TRBV19 and TRBJ2-7, with TRBD2 identical over 13 bases. Germline values: CDR1 LNHDA, CDR2 SQIVND (reference sequence). With V trimmed by 8 bases and J by 7 bases, 8 bases remained unmatched. The CDR3 is made up of 14 amino acids. The CDR3 DNA sequence: TGTGCCAGTCGCGGACTAGCGGGAGCCGGGGAGCAGTACTTC. Residues: CASRGLAGAGEQYF.

The chain recombines TRBV4-1 with TRBJ2-3; unclear D gene. The CDR3 sequence is 14 residues long. The ends were cut back, 4 bases at V and 4 bases at J, with 12 bases in the middle. Germline CDR1 reads MGHRA; CDR2 reads YSYEKL. As DNA, the CDR3 is TGCGCCAGCAGCCGTGACCGCTGGTCAGATACGCAGTATTTT. Protein sequence: CASSRDRWSDTQYF.

The chain combines TRBV10-3 with TRBJ2-1, with 11 bases aligning to TRBD2. Germline CDR1 and CDR2: ENHRY and SYGVKD. J gave up 6 bases and V 9 bases, and 7 bases lay outside the gene matches. This CDR3 spans 14 amino acids. DNA for the CDR3: TGTGCCATAGATAGCGGGGGGGCCACCAATGAGCAGTTCTTC. The encoded protein is CAIDSGGATNEQFF.

J is TRBJ2-2 and V is TRBV10-3; D possibly corresponds to TRBD2 (6 bases). The germline gives CDR1 ENHRY, CDR2 SYGVKD. The CDR3 has 14 residues. V was pared by 4 bases and J by 7 bases, with 13 bases between. The chain's CDR3 is CAISGPSDGGELFF. The DNA of the CDR3 is TGTGCCATCAGTGGACCTAGCGACGGCGGGGAGCTGTTTTTT.